A selection of T cell receptor beta chains follows, all from one sample in a study of sequential checkpoint blockade in melanoma. The table came from immunoSEQ multiplex PCR; TCRdb's copy has only in-frame clones and leaves some out. The sample carries about 18,000 clones, roughly 72% recorded once. The sequencing used CD8+ T cells sorted from blood (inferred from file names), collected from a patient given nivolumab and ipilimumab in sequence. These receptors came from a human donor with melanoma. Each CDR3 is given with its conserved first and last residue. D genes are given only for firm matches. Not every row has a clone size; where given, it reads once, few, many or a size class.

V	J	size	D	DNA	CDR3
TRBV19	TRBJ2-7	.	.	TGTGCCAGTAGTGTCGGGAATAACTACGAGCAGTACTTC	CASSVGNNYEQYF
TRBV11-2	TRBJ2-7	.	.	TGTGCCAGCACCCCCCATAAAGGACTCTACGAGCAGTACTTC	CASTPHKGLYEQYF
TRBV18	TRBJ1-4	.	TRBD1	TGTGCCAGCTCACCCCCGGACAGGGACCATGAAAAACTGTTTTTT	CASSPPDRDHEKLFF
TRBV6-1	TRBJ2-2	few	TRBD1	TGTGCCAGCAGTGGGACAGGGGACACCGGGGAGCTGTTTTTT	CASSGTGDTGELFF
TRBV5-6	TRBJ2-7	.	.	TGTGCCAGCTTGGGGAGTTCATACGAGCAGTACTTC	CASLGSSYEQYF
TRBV7-9	TRBJ1-5	.	.	TGTGCCAGCAGCCAAGTGGGGGGTGTTCAGCCCCAGCATTTT	CASSQVGGVQPQHF
TRBV6-5	TRBJ1-1	.	.	TGTGCCAGCGGGCGCAGATACACTGAAGCTTTCTTT	CASGRRYTEAFF
TRBV29-1	TRBJ2-7	once	TRBD2	TGCAGCGTGTGGGGGCGGGAGGATGGGTACGAGCAGTACTTC	CSVWGREDGYEQYF
TRBV6-9	TRBJ1-2	.	TRBD1	TGTGCCAGCAGTCTCTCAGGGGGAAGGGGCTACACCTTC	CASSLSGGRGYTF
TRBV10-2	TRBJ2-7	.	TRBD1	TGCGCCAGCAGCCCGGGACAGACCTACGAGCAGTACTTC	CASSPGQTYEQYF
TRBV5-4	TRBJ1-2	.	.	TGTGCCAGCAGCTTATTTCCGGCAGGGGACCCTTATGGCTACACCTTC	CASSLFPAGDPYGYTF
TRBV7-9	TRBJ1-1	.	.	TGTGCCAGCAGCTTGGAGGTGGCCACTGAAGCTTTCTTT	CASSLEVATEAFF
TRBV4-1	TRBJ2-7	.	TRBD2	TGCGCCAGCCGATCGAACGGGACTAGCGGGACCTACGAGCAGTACTTC	CASRSNGTSGTYEQYF
TRBV28	TRBJ2-7	.	.	TGTGCCAGCAGTTTAAGGGGACACCCCTCCTACGAGCAGTACTTC	CASSLRGHPSYEQYF
TRBV10-2	TRBJ2-7	.	TRBD2	TGCGCCAGCAGCGGTTCGACTAGCGGGGGGGCCCTCTACGAGCAGTACTTC	CASSGSTSGGALYEQYF
TRBV7-9	TRBJ1-5	few	.	TGTGCCAGCAGCCCCCGTTATGATCAGCCCCAGCATTTT	CASSPRYDQPQHF
TRBV5-1	TRBJ1-2	.	TRBD1	TGCGCCAGCAGCCCCCCGGGACAGAACTATGGCTACACCTTC	CASSPPGQNYGYTF
TRBV27	TRBJ2-7	.	TRBD2	TGTGCCAGCAGCCACCTCGGGGGGGGTCGCTACGAGCAGTACTTC	CASSHLGGGRYEQYF
TRBV7-3	TRBJ2-6	few	.	TGTGCCAGCAGCTTATACCCCTGGGGCGCGCCCTCTGGGGCCAACGTCCTGACTTTC	CASSLYPWGAPSGANVLTF
TRBV11-2	TRBJ2-7	once	TRBD2	TGTGCCAGCAGCTTAGCGGGGGGGCCTTTCTACGAGCAGTACTTC	CASSLAGGPFYEQYF
TRBV5-1	TRBJ2-7	.	TRBD1	TGCGCCAGCAGCTTGGACAGGGGGGTCTACGAGCAGTACTTC	CASSLDRGVYEQYF
TRBV4-2	TRBJ2-7	.	TRBD2	TGTGCCAGCAGCCAAGATCTGGGACTAGTAGGCTACGAGCAGTACTTC	CASSQDLGLVGYEQYF
TRBV7-2	TRBJ2-7	.	.	TGTGCCAGCAGCTTCTCCCGGGACGAGCAGTACTTC	CASSFSRDEQYF
TRBV11-3	TRBJ2-1	.	.	TGTGCCAGCAGCTTAGTAAGGGGGACGATCTACAATGAGCAGTTCTTC	CASSLVRGTIYNEQFF
TRBV7-9	TRBJ2-7	few	.	TGTGCCAGCAGCCCCCCGGGGTCCTCCTACGAGCAGTACTTC	CASSPPGSSYEQYF
TRBV29-1	TRBJ1-2	.	.	TGCAGCGTTGATACAGGGCCGCTCTATGGCTACACCTTC	CSVDTGPLYGYTF